The 30 T cell receptor beta chains in this list originate from one sample, sequenced in a study of spatial heterogeneity in lung cancer. Time point meaning: blood at routine non-recurrence follow-up after resection. TCRdb re-derived calls from the 5' RACE reads in MiXCR, one entry per CDR3 protein. Among about 17,000 distinct CDR3 sequences listed, 15% to 20% were seen once. This material consisted of PBMCs, taken at follow-up. These receptor sequences come from a male donor with early-stage non-small cell lung cancer.

Relative to its sample, this clonotype is medium-sized. V and J are TRBV27 and TRBJ2-5; 7 bases match TRBD1. Trimming at V came to 8 bases and at J to 8 bases, leaving 8 bases not matched to a gene. The CDR3 runs to 12 residues. Germline loops: CDR1 MNHEY, CDR2 SMNVEV (reference sequence). The DNA of the CDR3 is TGTGCCAGCTGGACAGGTCTAGGCACCCAGTACTTC. It translates to CASWTGLGTQYF.

This clonotype was detected only a few times. The chain carries TRBV29-1 and TRBJ2-3, with 8 bases fitting TRBD2. V was pared by 6 bases and J by 8 bases, with 16 bases of the junction left unmatched. The CDR3 sequence is 15 residues long. CDR1 is SQVTM and CDR2 is ANQGSEA in the germline V gene. The CDR3 here is CSVATSGVAGGTQYF. The CDR3 bases are TGCAGCGTGGCCACTAGCGGCGTGGCCGGGGGTACGCAGTATTTT.

By frequency in the sample, this clonotype is medium-sized. The chain combines TRBV20-1 with TRBJ2-3, with 13 bases matching TRBD2. J was trimmed by 3 bases and V by 5 bases; bases with no gene match: 2. The CDR3 is 14 amino acids. Looked up from germline, CDR1 is DFQATT and CDR2 is SNEGSKA (reference sequence). DNA for the CDR3: TGCAGTGCTCCGACTAGCGGGGGGACAGATACGCAGTATTTT. This codes for CSAPTSGGTDTQYF.

This clonotype is labeled medium-sized. The V and J genes are TRBV4-1 and TRBJ2-5; 9 positions match TRBD2. This CDR3 spans 15 amino acids. J gave up 5 bases and V 4 bases, and 8 bases lay outside the gene matches. Germline values: CDR1 MGHRA, CDR2 YSYEKL. The CDR3 DNA follows: TGCGCCAGCAGCCTCATGGGACTAGCCTCCGAGACCCAGTACTTC. Protein sequence: CASSLMGLASETQYF.

This clonotype was picked up a small number of times. The chain links TRBV7-3 to TRBJ2-7; 8 bases are a match to TRBD2. The CDR3 extends over 14 amino acids. J was trimmed by 3 bases and V by 5 bases; bases with no gene match: 6. CDR1 is SGHTA, CDR2 FQGTGA, per germline. CDR3 in amino acids: CASSPSGGGYEQYF. The CDR3 DNA reads as TGTGCCAGCAGCCCCAGCGGGGGTGGCTACGAGCAGTACTTC. The entire variable domain, with the rest obtained from reference TRBV7-3 and TRBJ2-7, is as follows: GAGVSQTPSNKVTEKGKYVELRCDPISGHTALYWYRQSLGQGPEFLIYFQGTGAADDSGLPNDRFFAVRPEGSVSTLKIQRTERGDSAVYLCASSPSGGGYEQYFGPGTRLTVT.

The chain employs TRBV30 and TRBJ1-1; 8 bases map to TRBD1. V dropped 0 bases and J dropped 2; count of bases not matched to a gene: 5. Germline V CDR1 and CDR2: GTSNPN, SVGIG (reference sequence). This CDR3 contains 15 residues. This chain's CDR3 is CAWSVGDRTNTEAFF. The CDR3 DNA follows: TGTGCCTGGAGTGTAGGGGACAGGACTAACACTGAAGCTTTCTTT.

This clonotype has ten or more counts. The chain employs TRBV7-2 and TRBJ2-2; TRBD2 matches 8 bases. The CDR3 runs 16 residues. V was clipped by 5 bases and J by 1 base; unmatched bases: 6. CDR1 is SGHTA, CDR2 FQGNSA, per germline. CDR3 DNA: TGTGCCAGCAGCCGGAGGAGCGGGGGGAACACCGGGGAGCTGTTTTTT. It yields the protein CASSRRSGGNTGELFF.

The chain uses TRBV13 and TRBJ1-1; D possibly corresponds to TRBD1 (6 bases). Germline V gene lookup returns CDR1 PRHDT and CDR2 FYEKMQ (reference sequence). This CDR3 has 16 residues. The ends were cut back, 5 bases at V and 6 bases at J, with 22 bases in the middle. CDR3 amino acids: CASSQLTGTNVAEAFF. The CDR3 coding sequence is TGTGCCAGCAGCCAATTGACAGGAACGAACGTCGCTGAAGCTTTCTTT.

This clonotype was detected only a few times. The chain combines TRBV19 with TRBJ2-5; 9 bases align to TRBD1. Germline values: CDR1 LNHDA, CDR2 SQIVND (reference sequence). The CDR3 length is 14 residues. The trim removed 4 bases at V and 2 bases at J, leaving 2 bases unmatched. The DNA of the CDR3 is TGTGCCAGTAGTAGAGACAGGGGGCAAGAGACCCAGTACTTC. It encodes CASSRDRGQETQYF.

The genes are TRBV11-2 and TRBJ1-6, with D tentatively TRBD1 (5 bases). This CDR3 comprises 15 residues. The V end lost 4 bases, the J end lost 10 bases, and 17 bases lay between the germline ends. Looked up from germline, CDR1 is SGHAT and CDR2 is FQNNGV. The CDR3 here is CASSSPGLGWSPLHF. As DNA, the CDR3 is TGTGCCAGCAGCTCCCCGGGACTGGGTTGGTCACCCCTCCACTTT.

Worth noting for this clonotype: A single base separates this from a much larger clone, so it may be a read error. The V call is TRBV9, the J call TRBJ2-3; 9 bases fit TRBD2. The CDR3 is 15 residues long. Per germline, CDR1 SGDLS and CDR2 YYNGEE. J was trimmed by 2 bases and V by 2 bases; bases with no gene match: 3. The CDR3 coding sequence is TGTGCCAGCAGCGTGTGGACTAGCGACACAGATACGCAGTATTTT. Translation gives CASSVWTSDTDTQYF. The whole variable domain, remainder taken from reference TRBV9 and TRBJ2-3, is DSGVTQTPKHLITATGQRVTLRCSPRSGDLSVYWYQQSLDQGLQFLIQYYNGEERAKGNILERFSAQQFPDLHSELNLSSLELGDSALYFCASSVWTSDTDTQYFGPGTRLTVL.

The V call is TRBV7-9, the J call TRBJ1-2; D might be TRBD1 (5 bases). This CDR3 contains 12 residues. Germline V gives CDR1 SEHNR, CDR2 FQNEAQ (reference sequence). The V gene lost 5 bases and the J gene lost 8 bases, with 12 bases spanning the gap. CDR3: CASSGDLWGYTF. As DNA, the CDR3 is TGTGCCAGCAGCGGGGACCTCTGGGGCTACACCTTC.

The chain couples TRBV4-2 to TRBJ2-1, with TRBD1 as a possible D gene (5 bases). Between the trimmed V and J ends, which lost 3 bases and 15 bases, there was a span of 15 bases. The CDR3 totals 12 residues. Germline loops: CDR1 LGHNA, CDR2 YNFKEQ. The CDR3 sequence: CASSQGPRSLFF. Here the CDR3 DNA reads TGTGCCAGCAGCCAGGGGCCCCGAAGTCTGTTCTTC.

This clonotype came up many times. The chain combines TRBV18 with TRBJ1-1; 10 bases are shared with TRBD1. The V and J ends lost 6 bases and 3 bases, in that order; junction bases with no gene match: 4. The germline CDR1 and CDR2 sequences are KGHSH and LQKENI. This CDR3 comprises 14 residues. CDR3 sequence: CASSGQGKDTEAFF. CDR3 coding DNA: TGTGCCAGCTCGGGACAGGGGAAAGACACTGAAGCTTTCTTT.

The rearrangement joins TRBV5-6 to TRBJ2-7, with D tentatively TRBD1 (6 bases). This CDR3 region has 16 residues. V lost 4 bases to trimming and J lost 3 bases, with 20 bases between them. In germline, CDR1 is SGHDT, CDR2 YYEEEE. The CDR3, as DNA: TGTGCCAGCAGCCCTGTGGGGGCACTTGGATTCTACGAGCAGTACTTC. Translated: CASSPVGALGFYEQYF.

Judged by abundance, this clonotype is medium-sized (0.01 to 0.1%). The rearrangement joins TRBV12-3 or TRBV12-4 to TRBJ2-1; no reliable D call. This CDR3 has 13 residues. Trimming left V 3 bases short and J 2 bases short, with 5 bases between. In nucleotides, the CDR3 is TGTGCCAGCAGTTTGGTAACCTACAATGAGCAGTTCTTC. Encoded protein: CASSLVTYNEQFF.

This clonotype was recorded a few times. The chain is built from TRBV9 and TRBJ1-5; D is unclear. In germline, CDR1 is SGDLS, CDR2 YYNGEE. The CDR3 is made up of 14 amino acids. Trimming stripped 3 bases from V and 6 bases from J, with 13 bases between. The CDR3 DNA reads TGTGCCAGCAGCGACTCCAGGACGACTCAGCCCCAGCATTTT. It specifies CASSDSRTTQPQHF.

This clonotype was counted between two and nine times. The chain links TRBV18 to TRBJ2-7, with D possibly called TRBD1 or TRBD2 (5 bases each). Germline-derived CDR1 and CDR2 are KGHSH and LQKENI. V shed 0 bases and J shed 3 bases, with 6 bases lying between them. The CDR3 is 13 residues long. The CDR3 reads CASSPPGVYEQYF. In DNA, the CDR3 is TGTGCCAGCTCACCACCGGGGGTCTACGAGCAGTACTTC.

The chain joins TRBV7-3 to TRBJ1-5; tentatively, D is TRBD1 (5 bases). CDR1 and CDR2 (germline): SGHTA, FQGTGA. V was clipped by 2 bases and J by 6 bases, with 17 bases between them. The CDR3 runs 16 residues. In DNA form, the CDR3 reads TGTGCCAGCAGCTTAGAAGAGAGGGGATCCGGTCAGCCCCAGCATTTT. This gives the protein CASSLEERGSGQPQHF.

This chain uses TRBV5-1 with TRBJ2-7, with D possibly TRBD2 on 6 matching bases. Germline V CDR1 and CDR2: SGHRS, YFSETQ. Trimming removed 0 bases from V and 1 base from J, with 11 bases in between. The CDR3 covers 15 residues. CDR3 sequence (DNA): TGCGCCAGCAGCTTGGATGCGGGGATGTCCTACGAGCAGTACTTC. Translated: CASSLDAGMSYEQYF.

The V gene is TRBV4-2, the J gene TRBJ2-1, with TRBD1 identical over 10 bases. Germline V gene data show CDR1 as LGHNA and CDR2 as YNFKEQ. V lost 2 bases, J lost 4 bases, and 11 bases stayed unmatched. This CDR3 comprises 18 residues. DNA for the CDR3: TGTGCCAGCAGCCAAAGGGTGGGACAGGGGCTCTCATACAATGAGCAGTTCTTC. As protein: CASSQRVGQGLSYNEQFF.

The chain recombines TRBV5-4 with TRBJ2-3, with 9 bases identical to TRBD2. The J segment lost 2 bases and the V segment lost 4 bases, leaving 5 bases of the junction unmatched. Looked up from germline, CDR1 is SGHNT and CDR2 is YYREEE (reference sequence). The length of the CDR3 is 15 residues. CDR3 region: CASSPTSGFTDTQYF. CDR3 coding DNA: TGTGCCAGCAGCCCGACTAGCGGATTCACAGATACGCAGTATTTT.

This clonotype was detected a few times. The chain links TRBV13 to TRBJ1-1; maybe TRBD1 (6 bases). V was pared by 2 bases and J by 6 bases, with 10 bases between. This CDR3 has 13 amino acids. From germline, CDR1 is PRHDT and CDR2 FYEKMQ (reference sequence). CDR3 region: CASSLPGASEAFF. The CDR3 DNA sequence: TGTGCCAGCAGCTTACCGGGGGCCTCTGAAGCTTTCTTT.

This clonotype occurred a few times. The chain recombines TRBV18 with TRBJ2-1, with 12 bases that match TRBD2. Unmatched junction bases numbered 5, after V lost 3 bases and J lost 5 bases. The germline CDR1 and CDR2 sequences are KGHSH and LQKENI. The length of the CDR3 is 16 residues. The CDR3 sequence: CASSPPRTSGNNEQFF. CDR3 sequence (DNA): TGTGCCAGCTCACCGCCGAGGACTAGCGGGAACAATGAGCAGTTCTTC.

This clonotype came up many times. This sequence joins TRBV27 and TRBJ2-7; 12 positions agree with TRBD1. The CDR3 is 16 amino acids. After removal of 0 bases from V and 4 bases from J, the junction contained 4 bases not matched to a gene. Germline V gene sequence: CDR1 MNHEY, CDR2 SMNVEV (reference sequence). CDR3 bases: TGTGCCAGCAGTTTATCGGCGGGACAGGGGGCTTACGAGCAGTACTTC. It translates to CASSLSAGQGAYEQYF.

This clonotype came up many times. The rearrangement links TRBV7-9 to TRBJ1-1; no definite D call. The CDR3 has 13 residues. CDR1 and CDR2 from the germline V gene are SEHNR and FQNEAQ (reference sequence). V lost 1 base and J lost 3, with 6 bases in between. The CDR3 nucleotides are TGTGCCAGCAGCTTAGAATACTACACTGAAGCTTTCTTT. This translates into CASSLEYYTEAFF.

The chain joins TRBV12-3 or TRBV12-4 to TRBJ2-1; 7 bases match TRBD2. J gave up 8 bases and V 7 bases, and 2 bases lay outside the gene matches. This CDR3 has 11 amino acids. CDR3 sequence reads: CASIRGDEQFF. In DNA, the CDR3 is TGTGCCAGCATACGGGGGGATGAGCAGTTCTTC.

The sample holds a few counts of this clonotype. The chain is built from TRBV3-1 and TRBJ2-7; possibly TRBD2 for D (5 bases). V was pared by 4 bases and J by 3 bases, with 10 bases between. The CDR3 has 13 amino acids. Germline loops: CDR1 LGHDT, CDR2 YNNKEL (reference sequence). The CDR3 sequence is CASSPGGNYEQYF. CDR3 in DNA: TGTGCCAGCAGCCCAGGAGGAAACTACGAGCAGTACTTC.

V gene TRBV10-2 combines with J gene TRBJ1-4, with D possibly TRBD1 on 6 matching bases. Germline values: CDR1 WSHSY, CDR2 SAAADI. With 4 bases removed from V and 3 bases from J, the gap between germline ends came to 18 bases. This CDR3 spans 17 amino acids. DNA of the CDR3: TGCGCCAGCAGTGGACCGGAACTGGACAGTTCTAATGAAAAACTGTTTTTT. Encoded protein: CASSGPELDSSNEKLFF.

V and J are TRBV10-3 and TRBJ2-5; 10 nucleotides align to TRBD2. The germline V gene has CDR1 ENHRY and CDR2 SYGVKD. The J segment lost 2 bases and the V segment lost 0 bases, leaving 0 bases of the junction unmatched. This CDR3 spans 15 amino acids. CDR3 nucleotide sequence: TGTGCCATCAGTGAGTCACTAGCGGGGCAAGAGACCCAGTACTTC. Translated: CAISESLAGQETQYF.